One and the same sample provided the 5 T cell receptor beta chains below, sequenced in a study of monozygotic twins with inflammatory bowel disease. TCRdb reprocessed the 5' RACE reads and reports one entry per CDR3 protein, with no DNA. The sample's table shows 400,000 or so distinct CDR3 sequences. Sequencing was carried out using blood. Every receptor here comes from a human donor with ulcerative colitis or Crohn's disease, or a healthy co-twin of an affected twin (not recorded which).

V gene TRBV29-1 combines with J gene TRBJ1-1; TCRdb calls TRBD1, which cannot be checked without DNA. CDR3 length: 14 residues. CDR1 SQVTM and CDR2 ANQGSEA come from the germline V gene. CDR3 loop: CSVEGGTGAVEAFF.

The rearrangement uses TRBV7-9 and TRBJ1-5. CDR3 length: 12 amino acids. Germline V CDR1 and CDR2: SEHNR, FQNEAQ (reference sequence). CDR3 residues: CASSLVNQPQHF.

This chain uses TRBV3-1 with TRBJ2-1; no DNA is available, so the TRBD1 call from TCRdb remains unchecked. Germline CDR1 and CDR2: LGHDT and YNNKEL (reference sequence). The CDR3 totals 15 residues. The CDR3 sequence: CASSQREGLSNEQFF.

The chain uses TRBV20-1 and TRBJ2-7; no DNA is available, so the TRBD2 call from TCRdb remains unchecked. This CDR3 is built from 13 residues. CDR1 is DFQATT and CDR2 is SNEGSKA in the germline V gene (reference sequence). Here the CDR3 reads CSAAGGAGYEQYF.

The chain has TRBV5-4 and TRBJ1-1; TCRdb's assignment of TRBD1 cannot be checked, as there is no DNA. The CDR3 loop spans 12 amino acids. Germline CDR1 and CDR2: SGHNT and YYREEE (reference sequence). The CDR3 is CASRTGGTEAFF. Full variable domain (rest looked up from reference TRBV5-4 and TRBJ1-1): ETGVTQSPTHLIKTRGQQVTLRCSSQSGHNTVSWYQQALGQGPQFIFQYYREEENGRGNFPPRFSGLQFPNYSSELNVNALELDDSALYLCASRTGGTEAFFGQGTRLTVV.